This record concerns one T cell receptor beta chain sequence. Its specificity is not known. J lost 4 bases, V lost 7 bases, and 8 bases had no gene match. CDR1 is MNHEY and CDR2 is SMNVEV in the germline V gene (reference sequence). CDR3 length equals 15 residues. Indicated time point: peripheral blood 6 weeks after treatment start. The sample originates from a study of PD-L1 blockade in urothelial cancer. The data were produced by immunoSEQ multiplex PCR, yet TCRdb's version contains in-frame clones alone and is incomplete. The top ten hold 2% to 2.5% of the sample, which has more than 95,000 clones, about 84% seen once. Study-level results: At 3 weeks on treatment, tumor-associated clones expanded more with durable benefit.

V gene TRBV27 combines with J gene TRBJ2-3; TRBD1 agrees at 10 bases. This receptor was obtained from a man aged 45 to 65 with urothelial cancer. The sample in question was PBMCs, obtained around atezolizumab (anti-PD-L1) treatment. This CDR3 reads CASKFRDRGSDTQYF. The DNA of the CDR3 is TGTGCCAGCAAGTTCCGGGACAGGGGTTCAGATACGCAGTATTTT.